The 8 T cell receptor beta chains presented below share a single source sample, sequenced in a study of CD8+ T cells in alopecia areata. It was cDNA, reverse transcribed from extracted RNA, that served as the sequencing template. The protocol was immunoSEQ multiplex PCR, while the TCRdb copy is restricted to in-frame clones and leaves out a portion. The sample has more than 200,000 clones; about 68% are singletons. Sequenced here: CD4+ T cells sorted from blood, sampled at week 0. These receptor sequences come from a human donor with alopecia areata.

The V and J genes are TRBV10-3 and TRBJ1-1; TRBD1 matches 7 bases. The CDR3 sequence is 14 residues long. V lost 4 bases, J lost 5 bases, and 7 bases stayed unmatched. Looked up from germline, CDR1 is ENHRY and CDR2 is SYGVKD. This CDR3 is CAISGRTGGTEAFF. Here the CDR3 DNA reads TGTGCCATCAGTGGCCGGACAGGCGGTACTGAAGCTTTCTTT.

This clone was recorded only once. The chain couples TRBV7-9 to TRBJ2-6; no firm D call. V was trimmed by 2 bases and J by 2 bases, leaving 4 bases between them. CDR1 SEHNR and CDR2 FQNEAQ come from the germline V gene (reference sequence). The CDR3 length is 14 residues. The CDR3 nucleotides read TGTGCCAGCAGCTTATCCCCTGGGGCCAACGTCCTGACTTTC. It codes for CASSLSPGANVLTF.

This chain uses TRBV10-3 with TRBJ2-2; D unclear. Germline CDR1 reads ENHRY; CDR2 reads SYGVKD. This CDR3 has 12 amino acids. Trimming pared 3 bases from V and 7 bases from J, leaving 6 bases between. CDR3 in amino acids: CAISDADGELFF. The CDR3 nucleotides are TGTGCCATCAGTGACGCCGACGGGGAGCTGTTTTTT.

The chain links TRBV4-1 to TRBJ2-7; D gene ambiguous. Germline V gives CDR1 MGHRA, CDR2 YSYEKL. V was clipped by 2 bases and J by 3 bases, with 11 bases between them. The length of the CDR3 is 14 residues. The CDR3 DNA reads TGCGCCAGCAGCCAACCGTCCGCTATCTACGAGCAGTACTTC. Its protein product is CASSQPSAIYEQYF.

The rearrangement links TRBV5-1 to TRBJ2-7, with 8 bases fitting TRBD1. The CDR3 consists of 15 residues. CDR1 and CDR2 (germline): SGHRS, YFSETQ. V lost 4 bases, J lost 3 bases, and 9 bases stayed unmatched. The CDR3 nucleotides read TGCGCCAGCAGCCTGACCGGGACAGGCAGCTACGAGCAGTACTTC. Amino acids: CASSLTGTGSYEQYF.

The chain recombines TRBV18 with TRBJ2-3; maybe TRBD2 (6 bases). Germline V gene sequence: CDR1 KGHSH, CDR2 LQKENI. The V and J ends lost 1 base and 0 bases respectively, with 23 bases between them. The CDR3 extends over 20 amino acids. CDR3: CASSPRRDLRTLLSTDTQYF. CDR3 in DNA: TGTGCCAGCTCACCACGTCGGGACTTGCGGACCCTTCTGAGCACAGATACGCAGTATTTT.

The J gene is TRBJ2-7, the V gene TRBV25-1; D remains ambiguous. Per the germline V gene, CDR1 is MGHDK and CDR2 is SYGVNS. V lost 3 bases and J lost 5, with 11 bases in between. The CDR3 is 13 residues long. The CDR3 coding sequence is TGTGCCAGCAGTGACCTTGGACGGGACGAGCAGTACTTC. Translation: CASSDLGRDEQYF.

V gene TRBV7-9 combines with J gene TRBJ2-7; D is possibly TRBD1 (6 bases). Germline CDR1 and CDR2: SEHNR and FQNEAQ (reference sequence). The CDR3 runs 14 residues. The V end was cut by 4 bases, the J end by 3 bases, with 13 bases between. The CDR3: CASSSDRFLYEQYF. The CDR3 DNA sequence: TGTGCCAGCAGCTCGGACAGATTTCTCTACGAGCAGTACTTC.